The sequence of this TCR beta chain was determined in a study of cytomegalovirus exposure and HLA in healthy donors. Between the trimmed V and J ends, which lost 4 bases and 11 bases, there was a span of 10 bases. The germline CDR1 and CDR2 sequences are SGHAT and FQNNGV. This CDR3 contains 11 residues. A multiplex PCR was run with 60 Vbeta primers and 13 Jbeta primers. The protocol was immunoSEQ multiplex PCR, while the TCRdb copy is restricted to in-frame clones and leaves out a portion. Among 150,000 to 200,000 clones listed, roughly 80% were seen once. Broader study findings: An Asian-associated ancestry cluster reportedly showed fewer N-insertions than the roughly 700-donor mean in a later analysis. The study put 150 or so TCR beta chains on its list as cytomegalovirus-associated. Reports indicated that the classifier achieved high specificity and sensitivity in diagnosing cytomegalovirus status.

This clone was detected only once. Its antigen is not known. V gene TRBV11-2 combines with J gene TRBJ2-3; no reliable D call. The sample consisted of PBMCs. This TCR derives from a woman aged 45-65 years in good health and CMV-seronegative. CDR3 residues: CASSSRTWQYF. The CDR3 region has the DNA TGTGCCAGCAGCTCCCGAACTTGGCAGTATTTT.